Below, 4 T cell receptor beta chains from the same sample are listed, as sequenced in a study of OX40 agonist ivuxolimab in advanced cancers. The method was immunoSEQ multiplex PCR; TCRdb's version includes in-frame clones alone and lacks a portion of them. The data hold more than 60,000 clones, with about four fifths observed a single time. The material was CD4+ or CD8+ T cells sorted from blood, obtained in a trial of the OX40 agonist ivuxolimab. These receptors all come from an adult with an advanced solid tumor such as melanoma, head and neck, liver or kidney cancer.

The rearrangement joins TRBV2 to TRBJ2-2; weak D call: TRBD1 (5 bases). This CDR3 is built from 16 residues. Germline assignment: CDR1 SNHLY and CDR2 FYNNEI. V lost 6 bases to trimming and J lost 4 bases, with 18 bases between them. CDR3 sequence (DNA): TGTGCCAGCAGGCCACAGGCATTCTTGGGCACCGGGGAGCTGTTTTTT. This encodes CASRPQAFLGTGELFF.

This clone was counted a single time. The J gene is TRBJ2-7, the V gene TRBV6-1; perhaps TRBD2 as D (6 bases). Germline values: CDR1 MNHNS, CDR2 SASEGT. The length of the CDR3 is 13 residues. V shed 3 bases and J shed 1 base, with 7 bases lying between them. Here the CDR3 DNA reads TGTGCCAGCAGTGACGGACTATCCTACGAGCAGTACTTC. This sequence encodes CASSDGLSYEQYF.

V gene TRBV7-8 combines with J gene TRBJ1-6; 7 positions agree with TRBD1. The CDR3 runs 16 residues. V dropped 2 bases and J dropped 7; count of bases not matched to a gene: 8. Germline-derived CDR1 and CDR2 are SGHVS and FQNEAQ. CDR3 sequence: CASSLPSTGNNSPLHF. In DNA, the CDR3 is TGTGCCAGCAGCTTACCCTCGACAGGGAACAATTCACCCCTCCACTTT.

This clone was seen a few times. V is TRBV6-5 and J is TRBJ2-1, with TRBD2 matching 12 bases. In germline, CDR1 is MNHEY, CDR2 SVGAGI. The V segment lost 6 bases and the J segment 4 bases; nucleotides outside the gene matches: 4. The length of the CDR3 is 15 residues. CDR3 DNA sequence: TGTGCCAGCAGGGCTAGCGGGGGGGAATACAATGAGCAGTTCTTC. This translates into CASRASGGEYNEQFF.